This TCR beta chain comes out of a study of blood T cells in healthy people across ages. The V and J ends lost 5 bases and 11 bases, in that order; junction bases with no gene match: 12. CDR1 and CDR2 (germline): SGHTA, FQGNSA. This CDR3 is built from 14 residues. General study results and limits: Unsorted PBMCs prevented conclusive naive versus antigen-experienced comparison. Age advanced and TCR beta diversity per million T cells fell, roughly linearly.

Alongside a J-beta primer mix, a sample-barcoded 5' primer served in a second PCR lasting about 7 to 12 cycles. Each cDNA molecule was tagged by a template-switch adaptor with 12 random nucleotides. TCRdb passed the 5' RACE reads through MiXCR, listing each CDR3 protein once. Here the sample spans 1.2 million to 1.5 million distinct CDR3 sequences, approximately 59% being singletons. This clonotype was detected a few times. Its matching antigen is unknown. The chain combines TRBV7-2 with TRBJ2-5, with 9 bases lining up with TRBD2. Sequencing was carried out using blood. The source is a man aged 18-30 years in good health. The CDR3 reads CASSVSGGKYEQYF. The CDR3 nucleotides read TGTGCCAGCAGCGTAAGCGGGGGGAAATATGAGCAGTACTTC.